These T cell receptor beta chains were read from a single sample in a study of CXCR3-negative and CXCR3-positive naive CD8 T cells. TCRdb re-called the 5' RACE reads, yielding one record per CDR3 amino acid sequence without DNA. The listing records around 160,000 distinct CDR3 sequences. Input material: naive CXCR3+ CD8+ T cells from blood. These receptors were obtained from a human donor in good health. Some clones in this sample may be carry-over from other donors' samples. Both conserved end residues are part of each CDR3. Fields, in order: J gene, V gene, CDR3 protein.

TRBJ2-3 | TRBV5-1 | CASSPLAGGRPDTQYF
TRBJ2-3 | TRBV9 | CASSETGGPVTDTQYF
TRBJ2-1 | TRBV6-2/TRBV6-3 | CASSYDSGGPWGEQFF
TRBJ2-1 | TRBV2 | CASSDSGPAYNEQFF
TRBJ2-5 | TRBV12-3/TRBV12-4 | CASTKQGSVVETQYF
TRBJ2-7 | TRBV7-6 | CASSSEDSYEQYF
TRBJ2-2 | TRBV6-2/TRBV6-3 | CASSSLDRGLAGELFF
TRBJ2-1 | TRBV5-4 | CASSLVLGDRFF
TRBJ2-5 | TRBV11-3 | CASSLDLSRDQYF
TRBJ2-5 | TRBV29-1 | CSVVKRGAGETQYF
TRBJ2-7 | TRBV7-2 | CAGRTSGSYEQYF
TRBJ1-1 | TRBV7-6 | CASSLEQGVAEAFF
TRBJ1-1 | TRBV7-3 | CASSWTGNTEAFF
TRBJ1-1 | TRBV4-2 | CASSQEYTEAFF
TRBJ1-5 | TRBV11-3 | CASSYPKNQPQHF
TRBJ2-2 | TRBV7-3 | CASSLMGGRNTGELFF
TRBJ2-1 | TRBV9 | CASSPDSDNEQFF
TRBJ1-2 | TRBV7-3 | CASSLGQNPYGYTF
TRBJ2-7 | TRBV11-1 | CASSLYDSYFEQYF
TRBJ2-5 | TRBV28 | CASSLGHRERGQETQYF
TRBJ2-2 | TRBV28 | CASSDRVLTGELFF
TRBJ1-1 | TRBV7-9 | CASSGMTGITEAFF
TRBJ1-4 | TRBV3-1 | CASSLAEGTYEKLFF
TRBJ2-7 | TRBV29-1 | CSVVMESGYEQYF
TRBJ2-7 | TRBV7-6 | CASRRRPQGGYEQYF
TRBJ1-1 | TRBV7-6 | CASSLGPVGASIAEAFF
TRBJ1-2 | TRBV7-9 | CASSLVGAYGYTF
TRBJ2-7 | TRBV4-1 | CASSLSPGTDSSYEQYF
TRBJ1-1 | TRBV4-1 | CASTGQFMNTEAFF
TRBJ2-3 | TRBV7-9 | CASSPRGGRQKEDTQYF
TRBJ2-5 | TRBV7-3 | CASSSEGAGQETQYF
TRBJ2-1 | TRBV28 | CATSEYGEGYNEQFF
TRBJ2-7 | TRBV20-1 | CSALTGTYEQYF
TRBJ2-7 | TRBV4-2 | CASSQEPGLASEQYF
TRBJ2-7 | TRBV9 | CASSVQGNPWDEQYF
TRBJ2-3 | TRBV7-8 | CASSLYVVLATDTQYF
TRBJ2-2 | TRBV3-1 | CASKAGSPGELFF
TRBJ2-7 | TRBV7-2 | CASSTAIETSSYEQYF
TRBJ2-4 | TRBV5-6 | CASSADQREPYF
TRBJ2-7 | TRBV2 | CASSEVEDSSYEQYF
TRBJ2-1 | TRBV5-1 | CASSLALSRGEQFF
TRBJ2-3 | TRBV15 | CATSGPWSQAGTDTQYF
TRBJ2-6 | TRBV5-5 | CASSLAAGRVAGDSGANVLTF
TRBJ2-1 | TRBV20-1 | CSAKHPQSDPPSHNEQFF
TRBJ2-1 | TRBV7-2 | CASSFVQSNEQFF
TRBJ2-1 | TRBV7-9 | CASSPQTGPTYNEQFF
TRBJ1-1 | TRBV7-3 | CASSFAGADEAFF
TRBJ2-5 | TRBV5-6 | CASSSGQGQTQYF
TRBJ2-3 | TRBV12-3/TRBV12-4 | CASSPLTERTDTQYF